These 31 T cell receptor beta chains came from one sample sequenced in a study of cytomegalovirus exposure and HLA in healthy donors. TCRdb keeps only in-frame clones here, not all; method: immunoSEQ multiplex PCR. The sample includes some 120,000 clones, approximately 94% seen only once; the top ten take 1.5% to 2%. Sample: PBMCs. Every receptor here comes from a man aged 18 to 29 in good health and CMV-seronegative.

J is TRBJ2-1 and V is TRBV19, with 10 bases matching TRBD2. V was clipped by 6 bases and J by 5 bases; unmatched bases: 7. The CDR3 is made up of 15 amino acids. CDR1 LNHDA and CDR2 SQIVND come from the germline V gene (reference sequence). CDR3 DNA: TGTGCCAGTAGGCCTCTAGCGGGAGAAAACAATGAGCAGTTCTTC. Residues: CASRPLAGENNEQFF.

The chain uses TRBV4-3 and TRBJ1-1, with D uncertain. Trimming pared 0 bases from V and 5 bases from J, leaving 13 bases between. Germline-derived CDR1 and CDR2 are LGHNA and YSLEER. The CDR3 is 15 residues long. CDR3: CASSQDRTPVTEAFF. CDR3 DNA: TGCGCCAGCAGCCAAGATAGGACTCCCGTTACTGAAGCTTTCTTT.

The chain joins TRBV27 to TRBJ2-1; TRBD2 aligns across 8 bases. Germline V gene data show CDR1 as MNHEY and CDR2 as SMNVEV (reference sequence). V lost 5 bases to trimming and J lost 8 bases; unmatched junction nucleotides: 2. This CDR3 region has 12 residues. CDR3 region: CASSREGHEQFF. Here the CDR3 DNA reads TGTGCCAGCAGTCGGGAGGGCCATGAGCAGTTCTTC.

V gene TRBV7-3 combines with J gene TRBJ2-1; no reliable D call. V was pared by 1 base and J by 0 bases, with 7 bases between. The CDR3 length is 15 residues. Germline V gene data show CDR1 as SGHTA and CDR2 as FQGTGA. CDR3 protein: CASSLIADSYNEQFF. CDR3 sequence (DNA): TGTGCCAGCAGCTTAATTGCGGACTCCTACAATGAGCAGTTCTTC.

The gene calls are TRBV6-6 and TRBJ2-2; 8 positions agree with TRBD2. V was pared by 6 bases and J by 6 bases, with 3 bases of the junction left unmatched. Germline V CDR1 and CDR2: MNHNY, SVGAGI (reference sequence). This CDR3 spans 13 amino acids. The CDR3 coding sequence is TGTGCCAGCAGCACGGGGGGGTCCGGGGAGCTGTTTTTT. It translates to CASSTGGSGELFF.

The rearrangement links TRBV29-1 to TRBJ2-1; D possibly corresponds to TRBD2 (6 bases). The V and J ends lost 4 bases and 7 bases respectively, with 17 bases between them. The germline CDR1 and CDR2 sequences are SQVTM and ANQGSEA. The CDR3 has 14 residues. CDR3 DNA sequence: TGCAGCGTTGGAAGGGACTGGGGAAGGAATGAGCAGTTCTTC. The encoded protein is CSVGRDWGRNEQFF.

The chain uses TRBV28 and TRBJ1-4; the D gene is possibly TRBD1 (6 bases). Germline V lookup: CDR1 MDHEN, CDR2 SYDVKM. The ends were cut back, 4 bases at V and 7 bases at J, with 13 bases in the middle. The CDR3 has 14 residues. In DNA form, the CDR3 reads TGTGCCAGCAGTTCCCGGGGGGCGGGTGAAAAACTGTTTTTT. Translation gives CASSSRGAGEKLFF.

Here the CDR3 reads CASSQVAGGNEKLFF. CDR3 DNA: TGCGCCAGCAGCCAAGTCGCAGGGGGCAATGAAAAACTGTTTTTT. This sequence joins TRBV4-1 and TRBJ1-4; TRBD1 matches 8 bases. The CDR3 extends over 15 amino acids. The ends lost 1 base at V and 5 bases at J; junction bases unmatched: 3. Germline CDR1 and CDR2: MGHRA and YSYEKL.

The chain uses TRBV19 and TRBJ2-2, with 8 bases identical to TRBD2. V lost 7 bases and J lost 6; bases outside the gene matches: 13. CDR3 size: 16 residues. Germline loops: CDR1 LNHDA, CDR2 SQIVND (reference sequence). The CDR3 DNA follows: TGTGCCAGTAATTCTATCGGACTAGCCGGCTCCGGGGAGCTGTTTTTT. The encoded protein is CASNSIGLAGSGELFF.

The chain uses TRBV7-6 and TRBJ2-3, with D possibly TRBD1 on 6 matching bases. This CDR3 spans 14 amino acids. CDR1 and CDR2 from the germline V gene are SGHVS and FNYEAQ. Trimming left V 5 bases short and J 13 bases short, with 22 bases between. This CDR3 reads CASSISIGGTWKYF. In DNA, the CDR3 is TGTGCCAGCAGCATTAGTATTGGGGGCACCTGGAAGTATTTT.

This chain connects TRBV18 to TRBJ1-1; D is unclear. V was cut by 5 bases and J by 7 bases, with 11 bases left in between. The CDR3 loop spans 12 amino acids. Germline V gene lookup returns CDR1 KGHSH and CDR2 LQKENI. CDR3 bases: TGTGCCAGCTCAACGTCAGAAATTGAAGCTTTCTTT. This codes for CASSTSEIEAFF.

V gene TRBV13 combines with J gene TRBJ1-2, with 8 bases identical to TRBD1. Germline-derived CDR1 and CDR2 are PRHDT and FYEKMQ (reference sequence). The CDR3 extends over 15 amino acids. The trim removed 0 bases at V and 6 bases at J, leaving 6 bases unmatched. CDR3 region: CASSLGGRGRDGYTF. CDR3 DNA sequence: TGTGCCAGCAGCTTAGGCGGCAGGGGGCGAGATGGCTACACCTTC.

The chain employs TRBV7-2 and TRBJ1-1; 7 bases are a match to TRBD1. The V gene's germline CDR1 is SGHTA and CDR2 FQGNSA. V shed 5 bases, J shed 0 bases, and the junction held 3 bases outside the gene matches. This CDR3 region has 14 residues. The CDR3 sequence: CASSKGQMNTEAFF. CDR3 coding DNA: TGTGCCAGCAGCAAGGGACAGATGAACACTGAAGCTTTCTTT.

The CDR3 DNA follows: TGTGCCAGCAGTTTACCCCCTAGGGAGCTGTTTTTT. This encodes CASSLPPRELFF. The chain couples TRBV28 to TRBJ2-2; no clear D. This CDR3 is 12 amino acids long. V was trimmed by 2 bases and J by 9 bases, leaving 7 bases between them. Germline V gives CDR1 MDHEN, CDR2 SYDVKM.

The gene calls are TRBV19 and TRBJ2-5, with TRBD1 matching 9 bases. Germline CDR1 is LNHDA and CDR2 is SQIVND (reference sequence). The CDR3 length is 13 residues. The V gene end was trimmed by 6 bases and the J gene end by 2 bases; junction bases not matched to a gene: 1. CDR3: CASRTGGQETQYF. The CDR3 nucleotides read TGTGCCAGTAGGACAGGGGGGCAAGAGACCCAGTACTTC.

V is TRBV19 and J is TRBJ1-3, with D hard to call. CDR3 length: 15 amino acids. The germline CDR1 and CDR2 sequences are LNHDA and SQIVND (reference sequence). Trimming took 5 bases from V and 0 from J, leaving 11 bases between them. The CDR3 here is CASSPQASSGNTIYF. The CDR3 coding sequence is TGTGCCAGTAGTCCTCAGGCCTCCTCTGGAAACACCATATATTTT.

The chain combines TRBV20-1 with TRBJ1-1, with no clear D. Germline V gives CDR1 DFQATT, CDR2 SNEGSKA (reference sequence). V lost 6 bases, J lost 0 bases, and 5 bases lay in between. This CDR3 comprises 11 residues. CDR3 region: CSAFLNTEAFF. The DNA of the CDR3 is TGCAGTGCCTTCCTGAACACTGAAGCTTTCTTT.

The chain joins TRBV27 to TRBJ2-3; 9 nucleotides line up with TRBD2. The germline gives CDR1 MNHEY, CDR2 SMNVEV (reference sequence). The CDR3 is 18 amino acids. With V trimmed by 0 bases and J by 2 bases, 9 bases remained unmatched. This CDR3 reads CASSLSARASGITDTQYF. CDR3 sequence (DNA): TGTGCCAGCAGTTTATCTGCTCGTGCTAGCGGGATCACAGATACGCAGTATTTT.

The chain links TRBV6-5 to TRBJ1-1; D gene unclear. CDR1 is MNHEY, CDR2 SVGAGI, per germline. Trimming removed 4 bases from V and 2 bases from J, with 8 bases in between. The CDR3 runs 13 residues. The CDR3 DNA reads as TGTGCCAGCAGTTCTATTTTCAACACTGAAGCTTTCTTT. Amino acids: CASSSIFNTEAFF.

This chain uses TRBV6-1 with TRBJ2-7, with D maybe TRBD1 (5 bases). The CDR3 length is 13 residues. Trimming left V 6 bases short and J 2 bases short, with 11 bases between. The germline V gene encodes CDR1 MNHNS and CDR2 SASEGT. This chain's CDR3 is CASRVGRAYEQYF. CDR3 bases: TGTGCCAGCAGGGTGGGCAGGGCCTACGAGCAGTACTTC.

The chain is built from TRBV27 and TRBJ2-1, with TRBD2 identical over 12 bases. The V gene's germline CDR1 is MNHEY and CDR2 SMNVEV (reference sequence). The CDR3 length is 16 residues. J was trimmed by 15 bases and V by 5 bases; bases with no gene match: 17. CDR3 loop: CASSPETSGSDGLTFF. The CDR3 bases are TGTGCCAGCAGTCCTGAGACTAGCGGGAGTGACGGCCTGACGTTCTTC.

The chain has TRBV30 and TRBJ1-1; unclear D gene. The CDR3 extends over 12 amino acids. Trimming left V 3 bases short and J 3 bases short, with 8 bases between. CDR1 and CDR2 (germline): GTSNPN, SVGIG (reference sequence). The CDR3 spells CAWRAGYTEAFF. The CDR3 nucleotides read TGTGCCTGGAGGGCAGGATACACTGAAGCTTTCTTT.

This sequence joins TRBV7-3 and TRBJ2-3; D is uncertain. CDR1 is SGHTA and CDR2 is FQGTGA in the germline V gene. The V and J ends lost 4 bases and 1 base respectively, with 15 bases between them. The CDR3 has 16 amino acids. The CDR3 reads CASSSLRIGGTDTQYF. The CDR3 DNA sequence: TGTGCCAGCAGCTCATTAAGAATAGGAGGCACAGATACGCAGTATTTT. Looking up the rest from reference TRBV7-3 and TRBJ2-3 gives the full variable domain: GAGVSQTPSNKVTEKGKYVELRCDPISGHTALYWYRQSLGQGPEFLIYFQGTGAADDSGLPNDRFFAVRPEGSVSTLKIQRTERGDSAVYLCASSSLRIGGTDTQYFGPGTRLTVL.

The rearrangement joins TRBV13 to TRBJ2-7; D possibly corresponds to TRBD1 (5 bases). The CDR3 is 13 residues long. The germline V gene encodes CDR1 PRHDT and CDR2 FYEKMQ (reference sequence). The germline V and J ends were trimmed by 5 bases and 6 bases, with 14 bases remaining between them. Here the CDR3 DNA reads TGTGCCAGCAGCGCCCATTTAAGGGGCGAGCAGTACTTC. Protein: CASSAHLRGEQYF. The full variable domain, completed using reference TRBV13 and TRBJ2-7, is AAGVIQSPRHLIKEKRETATLKCYPIPRHDTVYWYQQGPGQDPQFLISFYEKMQSDKGSIPDRFSAQQFSDYHSELNMSSLELGDSALYFCASSAHLRGEQYFGPGTRLTVT.

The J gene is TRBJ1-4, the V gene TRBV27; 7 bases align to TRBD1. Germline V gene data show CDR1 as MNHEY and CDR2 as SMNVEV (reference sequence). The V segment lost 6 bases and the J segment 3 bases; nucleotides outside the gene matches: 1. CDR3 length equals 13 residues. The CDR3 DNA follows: TGTGCCAGCAGGGGGACAGCTAATGAAAAACTGTTTTTT. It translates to CASRGTANEKLFF.

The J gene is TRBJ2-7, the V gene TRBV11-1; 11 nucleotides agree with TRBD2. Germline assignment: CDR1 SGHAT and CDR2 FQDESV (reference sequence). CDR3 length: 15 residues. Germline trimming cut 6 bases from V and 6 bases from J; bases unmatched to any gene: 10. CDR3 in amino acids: CASRPGLADVSEQYF. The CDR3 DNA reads TGTGCCAGCAGGCCGGGACTAGCGGACGTCTCCGAGCAGTACTTC.

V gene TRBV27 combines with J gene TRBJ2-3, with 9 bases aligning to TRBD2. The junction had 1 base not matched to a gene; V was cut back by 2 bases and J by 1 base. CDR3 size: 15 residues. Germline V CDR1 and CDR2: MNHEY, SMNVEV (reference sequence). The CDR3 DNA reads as TGTGCCAGCAGTTTAATAGCGGGAGGCACAGATACGCAGTATTTT. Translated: CASSLIAGGTDTQYF.

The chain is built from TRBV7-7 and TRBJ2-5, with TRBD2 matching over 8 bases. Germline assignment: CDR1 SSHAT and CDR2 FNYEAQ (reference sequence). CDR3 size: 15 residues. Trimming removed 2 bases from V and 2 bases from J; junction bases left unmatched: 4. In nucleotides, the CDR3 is TGTGCCAGCAGCTTATCGCGGGGGGTACAAGAGACCCAGTACTTC. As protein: CASSLSRGVQETQYF.

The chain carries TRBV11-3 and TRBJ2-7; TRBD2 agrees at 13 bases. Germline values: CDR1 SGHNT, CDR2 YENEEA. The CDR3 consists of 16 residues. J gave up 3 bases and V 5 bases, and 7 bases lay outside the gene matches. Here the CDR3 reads CASSPGLAGYSYEQYF. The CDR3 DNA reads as TGTGCCAGCAGCCCGGGACTAGCGGGATATAGCTACGAGCAGTACTTC.

The CDR3 DNA is TGTGCCAGCACCTTAGGGCTAGCGGGAGGTGGTACGCAGTATTTT. Protein sequence: CASTLGLAGGGTQYF. V and J are TRBV28 and TRBJ2-3; TRBD2 agrees at 11 bases. The CDR3 runs to 15 residues. Germline CDR1 reads MDHEN; CDR2 reads SYDVKM. The V segment lost 7 bases and the J segment 8 bases; nucleotides outside the gene matches: 11.

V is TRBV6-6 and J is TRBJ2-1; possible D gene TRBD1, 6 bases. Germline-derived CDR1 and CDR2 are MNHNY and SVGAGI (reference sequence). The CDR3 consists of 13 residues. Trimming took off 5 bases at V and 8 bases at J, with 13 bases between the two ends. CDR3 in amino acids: CASSRPGAHEQFF. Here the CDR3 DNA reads TGTGCCAGCAGTCGCCCAGGGGCCCATGAGCAGTTCTTC.